The entry below gives a single T cell receptor beta chain sequence along with its context. Its antigen is not identified. A read error is possible here, since a much larger clone lies one base away. The sample originates from a study of T-cell reconstitution after alpha-beta-depleted transplantation in children. Regarding the study as a whole: Diversity of TCRbeta at day 60 was high in some patients, arising from surviving recipient T cells and thymic progenitors.

CDR3 length: 14 amino acids. CDR1 is SEHNR, CDR2 FQNEAQ, per germline (reference sequence). Trimming shortened V by 2 bases and J by 8 bases, and 16 bases separated the two germline ends. Unique molecular identifiers were used in preparing the TCRbeta library. TCRdb reprocessed the PCR reads with MiXCR, giving one entry per CDR3 protein. The table has tens of thousands of distinct CDR3 sequences, 5% to 6.5% seen once. The origin of this receptor is a female patient under 10 years old who had a stem cell transplant for aplastic anemia, so the T cells may come from the graft donor. The rearrangement uses TRBV7-9 and TRBJ2-7; tentatively, D is TRBD1 or TRBD2 (6 bases each). This specimen was PBMCs, mostly from graft donor cells, taken 60 days after TCRalphabeta/CD19-depleted stem cell transplant. CDR3 sequence reads: CASSLFGGAGKQYV. The CDR3 DNA reads TGTGCCAGCAGCTTATTCGGGGGCGCGGGGAAGCAGTACGTC.